This entry lists 24 T cell receptor beta chains sequenced from one sample in a study of shared clonotypes between healthy human individuals. Clones were sequenced by immunoSEQ multiplex PCR, and TCRdb holds only the in-frame ones, with some missing. Of approximately 2.4 million clones listed, more than 90% are singletons. The sequenced sample was naive CD4+ T cells sorted from blood. The subset: CD45RA+ positively selected. All receptors come from a man aged 18 to 35 in good health.

Turning to this clone: Additional DNA sequences in this sample encode the identical CDR3. This chain connects TRBV7-2 to TRBJ2-1; 8 bases fit TRBD2. V lost 5 bases, J lost 0 bases, and 3 bases stayed unmatched. Germline assignment: CDR1 SGHTA and CDR2 FQGNSA. This CDR3 has 15 amino acids. The CDR3 nucleotides read TGTGCCAGCAGCCCAAGCGGGAGCTCCTACAATGAGCAGTTCTTC. As protein: CASSPSGSSYNEQFF.

V and J are TRBV5-1 and TRBJ1-2; D not certain. The CDR3 length is 11 residues. From germline, CDR1 is SGHRS and CDR2 YFSETQ. V lost 6 bases and J 8 bases, leaving 11 bases between the germline ends. CDR3 in DNA: TGCGCCAGCACGGGTACGAAAGGCTACACCTTC. It yields the protein CASTGTKGYTF.

The chain joins TRBV6-1 to TRBJ2-1; no reliable D call. The germline V and J ends were trimmed by 7 bases and 2 bases, with 15 bases remaining between them. The V gene's germline CDR1 is MNHNS and CDR2 SASEGT. This CDR3 has 15 residues. The CDR3 sequence is CASKLDPTPYNEQFF. The CDR3 coding sequence is TGTGCCAGCAAGCTGGACCCTACCCCCTACAATGAGCAGTTCTTC.

The chain links TRBV10-3 to TRBJ1-4, with D possibly matching TRBD1 (6 bases). Looked up from germline, CDR1 is ENHRY and CDR2 is SYGVKD. The CDR3 runs 15 residues. V lost 3 bases to trimming and J lost 4 bases, with 12 bases between them. The chain's CDR3 is CAISERDTVNEKLFF. CDR3 sequence (DNA): TGTGCCATCAGTGAACGGGACACGGTTAATGAAAAACTGTTTTTT.

The chain couples TRBV29-1 to TRBJ2-7, with 8 bases that match TRBD1. The CDR3 has 16 amino acids. Germline values: CDR1 SQVTM, CDR2 ANQGSEA. V lost 5 bases, J lost 4 bases, and 16 bases stayed unmatched. As DNA, the CDR3 is TGCAGCGTTTCACCGCCGCCAGGGGGCGCATGGTACGAGCAGTACTTC. Its translation is CSVSPPPGGAWYEQYF.

The rearrangement uses TRBV9 and TRBJ2-2; possible D gene TRBD2, 6 bases. Trimming shortened V by 2 bases and J by 6 bases, and 11 bases separated the two germline ends. The CDR3 runs to 14 residues. Germline V gene sequence: CDR1 SGDLS, CDR2 YYNGEE. The CDR3 protein is CASSVEGWAGELFF. In DNA form, the CDR3 reads TGTGCCAGCAGCGTGGAGGGTTGGGCCGGGGAGCTGTTTTTT.

This chain joins TRBV6-5 and TRBJ2-7; 9 nucleotides line up with TRBD1. This CDR3 comprises 15 residues. Per the germline V gene, CDR1 is MNHEY and CDR2 is SVGAGI. With V trimmed by 0 bases and J by 6 bases, 6 bases remained unmatched. CDR3 nucleotide sequence: TGTGCCAGCAGTTACTCACAGGGGGCTCGGGTCGAGCAGTACTTC. It is translated as CASSYSQGARVEQYF.

The rearrangement joins TRBV28 to TRBJ1-1; unclear D gene. The CDR3 spans 14 residues. Trimming cost V 3 bases and J 1 base, with 9 bases left between them. Germline loops: CDR1 MDHEN, CDR2 SYDVKM. The CDR3 DNA reads TGTGCCAGCAGTTTGGGCAGCAAGAACACTGAAGCTTTCTTT. Its protein is CASSLGSKNTEAFF. The variable domain in full, completed from reference TRBV28 and TRBJ1-1, reads DVKVTQSSRYLVKRTGEKVFLECVQDMDHENMFWYRQDPGLGLRLIYFSYDVKMKEKGDIPEGYSVSREKKERFSLILESASTNQTSMYLCASSLGSKNTEAFFGQGTRLTVV.

A remark on this clone: The junction does not match germline at one end; this may be a read error. The chain uses TRBV7-2 and TRBJ1-5, with TRBD1 as a possible D gene (6 bases). The CDR3 sequence is 15 residues long. CDR1 and CDR2 from the germline V gene are SGHTA and FQGNSA. CDR3 sequence: CASSLAPQGRQPQHF. DNA of the CDR3: TGTGCCAGCAGCCTAGCCCCACAGGGACGTCAGCCCCAGCATTTT.

This clone has more than one count but fewer than ten. V is TRBV6-5 and J is TRBJ1-5; a weak D match, TRBD1 (5 bases). Germline CDR1 reads MNHEY; CDR2 reads SVGAGI. This CDR3 has 14 residues. V gave up 8 bases and J gave up 6 bases, with 17 bases separating them. CDR3 DNA sequence: TGTGCCAGCGGTTTAGGGGTGAGTAGTCAGCCCCAGCATTTT. It yields the protein CASGLGVSSQPQHF.

In this sample, this clone turned up once. The rearrangement uses TRBV5-1 and TRBJ2-7; no clear D. CDR1 SGHRS and CDR2 YFSETQ come from the germline V gene. V dropped 4 bases and J dropped 1 base, with 9 bases sitting between them. CDR3 length equals 13 residues. This CDR3 reads CASSPDQSYEQYF. The CDR3 nucleotides are TGCGCCAGCAGCCCGGACCAGTCCTACGAGCAGTACTTC.

V gene TRBV19 combines with J gene TRBJ1-2; TRBD1 matches 9 bases. The V and J ends lost 8 bases and 6 bases, in that order; junction bases with no gene match: 7. CDR3 length equals 13 residues. Germline-derived CDR1 and CDR2 are LNHDA and SQIVND (reference sequence). The CDR3 DNA follows: TGTGCCAGTGATCGTGGGACAGGGAATGGCTACACCTTC. This sequence encodes CASDRGTGNGYTF.

Of note for this clone: Other DNA sequences in this specimen translate into the identical CDR3. The chain carries TRBV6-6 and TRBJ2-7, with D possibly being TRBD1 or TRBD2 (5 bases each). The V gene's germline CDR1 is MNHNY and CDR2 SVGAGI (reference sequence). The CDR3 sequence is 14 residues long. Trimming removed 2 bases at V and 4 bases at J, with 12 bases between. This CDR3 reads CASSYAGTSYEQYF. The CDR3 bases are TGTGCCAGCAGTTACGCCGGGACCTCTTACGAGCAGTACTTC.

This clone was picked up one time. This sequence joins TRBV5-8 and TRBJ2-2, with a weak D call TRBD2 (5 bases). The CDR3 has 16 amino acids. The V gene lost 0 bases and the J gene lost 2 bases, with 11 bases spanning the gap. Per the germline V gene, CDR1 is SGHTS and CDR2 is YDEGEE. The CDR3 region is CASSLGIAPNTGELFF. The DNA of the CDR3 is TGTGCCAGCAGCTTGGGAATAGCGCCAAACACCGGGGAGCTGTTTTTT.

The rearrangement uses TRBV27 and TRBJ2-7; tentatively, D is TRBD1 or TRBD2 (5 bases each). Deletions cut 2 bases from V and 3 bases from J, with 11 bases between. Germline CDR1 and CDR2: MNHEY and SMNVEV (reference sequence). CDR3 length equals 14 residues. The DNA of the CDR3 is TGTGCCAGCAGTTTAAACCGGGACCTCTACGAGCAGTACTTC. Protein sequence: CASSLNRDLYEQYF.

This chain joins TRBV5-4 and TRBJ2-6, with no clear D. The CDR3 has 15 residues. Germline V gene sequence: CDR1 SGHNT, CDR2 YYREEE (reference sequence). V lost 4 bases and J 4 bases, leaving 12 bases between the germline ends. The CDR3 region is CASSPAAPGANVLTF. The DNA of the CDR3 is TGTGCCAGCAGCCCCGCCGCTCCCGGGGCCAACGTCCTGACTTTC. Drawing the rest from reference TRBV5-4 and TRBJ2-6, the complete variable domain is ETGVTQSPTHLIKTRGQQVTLRCSSQSGHNTVSWYQQALGQGPQFIFQYYREEENGRGNFPPRFSGLQFPNYSSELNVNALELDDSALYLCASSPAAPGANVLTFGAGSRLTVL.

The chain uses TRBV19 and TRBJ2-7, with 9 bases that match TRBD1. Germline trimming cut 8 bases from V and 5 bases from J; bases unmatched to any gene: 7. The CDR3 has 13 residues. Germline V gives CDR1 LNHDA, CDR2 SQIVND (reference sequence). CDR3 bases: TGTGCCAGTGGAACCGGGACAGGGAACGAGCAGTACTTC. This codes for CASGTGTGNEQYF.

This chain connects TRBV7-2 to TRBJ2-5; D is undetermined. V was cut by 0 bases and J by 4 bases, with 6 bases left in between. The CDR3 is 13 amino acids. The germline V gene has CDR1 SGHTA and CDR2 FQGNSA. CDR3 coding DNA: TGTGCCAGCAGCTTAGCGTTCGGAGAGACCCAGTACTTC. Its protein product is CASSLAFGETQYF.

The chain uses TRBV4-1 and TRBJ1-5; D gene uncertain. Germline-derived CDR1 and CDR2 are MGHRA and YSYEKL. The CDR3 length is 15 residues. Trimming took 1 base from V and 5 from J, leaving 12 bases between them. CDR3 residues: CASSQASAGYQPQHF. The CDR3 nucleotides read TGCGCCAGCAGCCAAGCCTCGGCAGGCTATCAGCCCCAGCATTTT.

The gene calls are TRBV7-3 and TRBJ2-1, with D unresolved. The germline V gene has CDR1 SGHTA and CDR2 FQGTGA. Trimming left V 5 bases short and J 3 bases short, with 17 bases between. The CDR3 consists of 16 residues. CDR3 region: CASSPGPLTNYNEQFF. Here the CDR3 DNA reads TGTGCCAGCAGCCCTGGACCACTTACCAACTACAATGAGCAGTTCTTC.

This clone appeared once. V and J are TRBV6-5 and TRBJ1-5, with TRBD1 as a possible D gene (5 bases). V was shortened by 6 bases and J by 3 bases, with 15 bases between the two germline ends. The germline CDR1 and CDR2 sequences are MNHEY and SVGAGI. The CDR3 spans 15 residues. CDR3 amino acids: CASSRGGTINQPQHF. CDR3 nucleotide sequence: TGTGCCAGCAGCCGGGGGGGTACAATCAATCAGCCCCAGCATTTT.

Remarks on this clone: Different DNA sequences within this sample yield the same CDR3. The chain couples TRBV6-1 to TRBJ1-1; unclear D gene. This CDR3 has 13 amino acids. Germline V gene lookup returns CDR1 MNHNS and CDR2 SASEGT. Trimming left V 4 bases short and J 1 base short, with 7 bases between. The CDR3 nucleotides read TGTGCCAGCAGTGCTACAGCGAACACTGAAGCTTTCTTT. The encoded protein is CASSATANTEAFF.

The chain employs TRBV7-2 and TRBJ2-7; TRBD2 aligns across 12 bases. The germline CDR1 and CDR2 sequences are SGHTA and FQGNSA. The CDR3 is 19 residues long. J was trimmed by 0 bases and V by 1 base; bases with no gene match: 10. The CDR3 protein is CASSLGGTGLAGRSYEQYF. DNA for the CDR3: TGTGCCAGCAGCTTAGGCGGTACAGGACTAGCGGGGCGCTCCTACGAGCAGTACTTC.

V gene TRBV14 combines with J gene TRBJ2-5; 8 nucleotides match TRBD2. Germline values: CDR1 SGHDN, CDR2 FVKESK. The CDR3 has 16 amino acids. The ends lost 4 bases at V and 0 bases at J; junction bases unmatched: 7. The CDR3 spells CASSLTGGKYQETQYF. In DNA, the CDR3 is TGTGCCAGCAGCCTAACGGGGGGGAAGTACCAAGAGACCCAGTACTTC.